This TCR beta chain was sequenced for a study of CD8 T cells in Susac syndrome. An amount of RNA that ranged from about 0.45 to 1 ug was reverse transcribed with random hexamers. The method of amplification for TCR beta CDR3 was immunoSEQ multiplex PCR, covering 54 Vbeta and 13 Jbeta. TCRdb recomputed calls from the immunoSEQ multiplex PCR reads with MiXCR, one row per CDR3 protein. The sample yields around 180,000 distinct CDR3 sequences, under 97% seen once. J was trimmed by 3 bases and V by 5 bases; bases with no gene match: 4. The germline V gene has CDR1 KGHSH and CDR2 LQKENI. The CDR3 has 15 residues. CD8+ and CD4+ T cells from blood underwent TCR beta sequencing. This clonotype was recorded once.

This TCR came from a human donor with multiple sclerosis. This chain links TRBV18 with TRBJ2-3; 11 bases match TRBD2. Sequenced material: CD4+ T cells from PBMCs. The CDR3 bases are TGTGCCAGCTCAGCGGGACTAGCGGAAACAGATACGCAGTATTTT. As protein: CASSAGLAETDTQYF.